One sample yielded the 16 T cell receptor beta chains listed below, sequenced in a study of shared clonotypes between healthy human individuals. Measured with immunoSEQ multiplex PCR; TCRdb has only the in-frame clones, and not every one. The table has roughly 2.4 million clones, approximately 94% seen once. Material for sequencing was naive CD4+ T cells sorted from blood. Subset given: CD45RA+ positively selected. These TCRs come from a man aged 18 to 29 in good health.

V and J are TRBV6-1 and TRBJ2-7, with TRBD2 matching over 11 bases. Germline V lookup: CDR1 MNHNS, CDR2 SASEGT. This CDR3 has 15 residues. V was pared by 6 bases and J by 2 bases, with 6 bases of the junction left unmatched. In nucleotides, the CDR3 is TGTGCCAGCAGGCTGGGGACTAGCGGCACCTACGAGCAGTACTTC. It yields the protein CASRLGTSGTYEQYF.

This rearrangement joins TRBV28 to TRBJ2-7, with TRBD1 identical over 8 bases. V shed 2 bases and J 2 bases; nucleotides not matched to a gene: 14. The CDR3 covers 18 residues. Germline-derived CDR1 and CDR2 are MDHEN and SYDVKM. The CDR3 DNA is TGTGCCAGCAGTTTAAGGGCAGGGGGCTCTAAAGCTCCCTACGAGCAGTACTTC. It yields the protein CASSLRAGGSKAPYEQYF.

The J gene is TRBJ2-1, the V gene TRBV29-1, with D perhaps matching TRBD2 (6 bases). Per the germline V gene, CDR1 is SQVTM and CDR2 is ANQGSEA. The CDR3 has 11 amino acids. V shed 1 base and J shed 8 bases, with 6 bases lying between them. CDR3 nucleotides: TGCAGCGTTGAAGGGAGGGATGAGCAGTTCTTC. It specifies CSVEGRDEQFF.

This chain links TRBV19 with TRBJ1-1; D perhaps matches TRBD1 (5 bases). V was clipped by 6 bases and J by 4 bases, with 9 bases between them. CDR3 size: 12 residues. The germline CDR1 and CDR2 sequences are LNHDA and SQIVND (reference sequence). The CDR3 sequence is CASRGGSTEAFF. The DNA of the CDR3 is TGTGCCAGTAGGGGGGGTAGCACTGAAGCTTTCTTT.

The J gene is TRBJ1-5, the V gene TRBV18; TRBD1 might be the D (6 bases). Germline CDR1 KGHSH, CDR2 LQKENI. The CDR3 has 16 residues. The V and J ends lost 6 bases and 2 bases respectively, with 17 bases between them. In DNA form, the CDR3 reads TGTGCCAGCTCGCCGACTTCGGGGGCCGGCAATCAGCCCCAGCATTTT. Translation: CASSPTSGAGNQPQHF.

About this clone itself: This sample also contains other DNA sequences that code for the same CDR3. The genes are TRBV5-1 and TRBJ2-7; no clear D gene. Germline assignment: CDR1 SGHRS and CDR2 YFSETQ. V lost 1 base, J lost 2 bases, and 4 bases lay in between. The CDR3 length is 12 residues. The CDR3 DNA sequence: TGCGCCAGCAGCTTGCTTCCCTACGAGCAGTACTTC. Its protein is CASSLLPYEQYF.

The V call is TRBV25-1, the J call TRBJ2-6, with TRBD1 as a possible D gene (6 bases). Germline CDR1 is MGHDK and CDR2 is SYGVNS. Between the trimmed V and J ends, which lost 4 bases and 0 bases, there was a span of 10 bases. The CDR3 totals 16 residues. DNA for the CDR3: TGTGCCAGCAGTGGCAGGGGCACCTCTGGGGCCAACGTCCTGACTTTC. It codes for CASSGRGTSGANVLTF.

A note on this clone: This sample includes further DNA sequences coding for the same CDR3. The chain links TRBV6-1 to TRBJ1-5; perhaps TRBD1 as D (6 bases). The length of the CDR3 is 13 residues. Trimming took 4 bases from V and 4 from J, leaving 8 bases between them. Germline lookup yields CDR1 MNHNS and CDR2 SASEGT. CDR3 in amino acids: CASSGDRNQPQHF. The CDR3, as DNA: TGTGCCAGCAGTGGCGACAGGAATCAGCCCCAGCATTTT.

The chain recombines TRBV5-4 with TRBJ2-3, with TRBD2 matching over 7 bases. The germline V gene encodes CDR1 SGHNT and CDR2 YYREEE (reference sequence). This CDR3 is built from 15 residues. The junction had 8 bases not matched to a gene; V was cut back by 3 bases and J by 4 bases. The CDR3 protein is CASSSTSLGADTQYF. The CDR3 region has the DNA TGTGCCAGCAGCTCGACTAGCCTGGGGGCAGATACGCAGTATTTT.

This clone was seen a single time. This chain uses TRBV5-1 with TRBJ2-7; 9 bases are a match to TRBD1. Per germline, CDR1 SGHRS and CDR2 YFSETQ. This CDR3 region has 14 residues. J gave up 1 base and V 4 bases, and 3 bases lay outside the gene matches. As DNA, the CDR3 is TGCGCCAGCAGCGGGACAGGGTTTTCCTACGAGCAGTACTTC. It encodes CASSGTGFSYEQYF.

In this sample, this clone turned up once. The junction differs from germline at one of its ends, possibly a read error. The chain links TRBV2 to TRBJ2-7, with D unclear. CDR1 is SNHLY, CDR2 FYNNEI, per germline. This CDR3 has 11 amino acids. The CDR3 protein is CASSVGPRRHF. Here the CDR3 DNA reads TGTGCCAGCAGTGTTGGGCCGAGACGCCACTTC.

The genes are TRBV10-3 and TRBJ2-1; 8 positions agree with TRBD2. The J segment lost 8 bases and the V segment lost 4 bases, leaving 4 bases of the junction unmatched. The CDR3 is 13 residues long. CDR1 ENHRY and CDR2 SYGVKD come from the germline V gene. This chain's CDR3 is CAISGTSSYEQFF. CDR3 DNA sequence: TGTGCCATCAGTGGGACTAGCTCGTATGAGCAGTTCTTC.

As regards this clone: Distinct nucleotide sequences in the sample also encode this CDR3. The chain joins TRBV6-5 to TRBJ1-5; D is unresolved. Germline V lookup: CDR1 MNHEY, CDR2 SVGAGI. V dropped 6 bases and J dropped 6 bases, with 15 bases sitting between them. The CDR3 spans 14 residues. CDR3 DNA sequence: TGTGCCAGCAGACCGGGCCAAGGACGTCAGCCCCAGCATTTT. It yields the protein CASRPGQGRQPQHF.

J is TRBJ2-2 and V is TRBV5-4; 8 positions match TRBD1. The length of the CDR3 is 15 residues. Germline V gives CDR1 SGHNT, CDR2 YYREEE (reference sequence). The V segment lost 5 bases and the J segment 3 bases; nucleotides outside the gene matches: 6. CDR3 nucleotides: TGTGCCAGCAGACCGTTGGACAGGGACACCGGGGAGCTGTTTTTT. Translated: CASRPLDRDTGELFF.

CDR3: CASSRDSYGYTF. In DNA form, the CDR3 reads TGCGCCAGCAGCAGGGATTCCTATGGCTACACCTTC. The chain has TRBV10-2 and TRBJ1-2, with a tentative D call TRBD1 (5 bases). In germline, CDR1 is WSHSY, CDR2 SAAADI. V gave up 6 bases and J gave up 4 bases, with 9 bases separating them. This CDR3 has 12 amino acids.

The chain recombines TRBV5-1 with TRBJ2-1, with D unresolved. The V end lost 0 bases, the J end lost 8 bases, and 9 bases lay between the germline ends. The CDR3 totals 13 residues. Germline loops: CDR1 SGHRS, CDR2 YFSETQ. CDR3 sequence: CASSLVVSDEQFF. The CDR3 DNA reads as TGCGCCAGCAGCTTGGTAGTTTCCGATGAGCAGTTCTTC.